This T cell receptor beta chain was captured by sequencing in a study of cytomegalovirus exposure and HLA in healthy donors. Study overall: Roughly 180 million T cells yielded approximately 100 million unique TCR beta sequences, as an earlier analysis found.

Use of 60 Vbeta and 13 Jbeta primers characterized the PCR. Repertoires were generated with immunoSEQ multiplex PCR, while TCRdb's copy carries only in-frame clones and drops some. The repertoire holds under 150,000 clones, about 76% seen once, with about 0.7% in the top ten. Whole-study results and caveats: An apparent linkage of common viral pathogens to several of the most significant clusters emerged in a later analysis. Listed as cytomegalovirus-associated were 150 or so TCR beta chains. Later on, a genetic analysis was performed. It linked a missense variant in DCLRE1C with V- and J-gene trimming of TCR beta.

A note on this clone: Its specificity is not known.

The CDR3 loop spans 14 amino acids. Per germline, CDR1 MNHNY and CDR2 SVGAGI (reference sequence). V shed 3 bases and J shed 2 bases, with 10 bases lying between them. The receptor was isolated from a man aged 18-30 years in good health and CMV-seronegative. Sequenced sample: PBMCs. The chain combines TRBV6-6 with TRBJ2-5; possible D gene TRBD1, 5 bases. CDR3 region: CASSYGAGQETQYF. The CDR3 nucleotides read TGTGCCAGCAGTTATGGGGCAGGGCAAGAGACCCAGTACTTC.